This paragraph reports one T cell receptor (beta chain). Its antigen remains unknown. Both RNA and DNA were isolated together from around 20-30 mg of bulk tissue that had not been sorted. This record belongs to a study of tumor-infiltrating lymphocytes in primary liver carcinoma. Study-level information: The five patients, who were men and women, ranged in age from 30 to 69 years. Tumors measured roughly 4.2 to 11 cm and were stage T1-T3 N0M0. Study observations and caveats: Compared with tumor region pairs, tumor-adjacent and tumor-blood pairs overlapped less.

The authors made TCR beta cDNA from around 500 ng total RNA with a constant-region primer. Sequencing libraries for TCR beta derived from three nested multiplex PCR rounds that used slightly modified ARM-PCR. Primers for the first two PCR rounds were TRBV1-TRBV30 forward primers and a C-beta reverse primer (approximately 9 cycles per round). TCRdb independently ran MiXCR on the multiplex PCR reads; one entry per CDR3 protein. Of 95,000 to 100,000 distinct CDR3 sequences listed, around two thirds are singletons. The germline V and J ends were trimmed by 4 bases and 4 bases, with 23 bases remaining between them. This CDR3 comprises 17 residues. Germline CDR1 reads SGHNT; CDR2 reads YYREEE (reference sequence).

The receptor was isolated from a woman aged 55 to 70 with primary liver carcinoma and hepatitis B virus infection. This chain links TRBV5-4 with TRBJ1-1; D is unresolved. Sequenced: liver tumor tissue from sampling region 2. The subset here: tumor region T2, inferior pole. The CDR3 region is CASSPPVGRAGGTEAFF. The DNA for the CDR3 is TGTGCCAGCAGCCCGCCGGTAGGGAGGGCAGGCGGCACTGAAGCTTTCTTT.